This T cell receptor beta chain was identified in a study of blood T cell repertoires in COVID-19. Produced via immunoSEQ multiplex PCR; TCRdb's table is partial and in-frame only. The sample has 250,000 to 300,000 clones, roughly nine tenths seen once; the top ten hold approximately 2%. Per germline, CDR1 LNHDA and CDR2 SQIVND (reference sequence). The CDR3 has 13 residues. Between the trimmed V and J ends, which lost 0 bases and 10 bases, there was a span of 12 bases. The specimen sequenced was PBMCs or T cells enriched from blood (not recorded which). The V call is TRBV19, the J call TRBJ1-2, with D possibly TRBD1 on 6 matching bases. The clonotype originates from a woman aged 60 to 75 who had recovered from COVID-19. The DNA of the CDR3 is TGTGCCAGTAGTATAGACCACAGGGCCGACTACACCTTC. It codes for CASSIDHRADYTF.